This TCR beta chain was obtained from a study of blood T cell repertoires in COVID-19. TCRdb's table, derived via immunoSEQ multiplex PCR, lists solely in-frame clones and lacks some. Seen here are around 200,000 clones, 80% to 90% observed once, and the top ten hold around 2.3%. V was cut by 5 bases and J by 4 bases, with 19 bases left in between. Germline V gene lookup returns CDR1 SGHTA and CDR2 FQGNSA. The CDR3 runs 16 residues. Sequences were obtained from peripheral blood. The chain links TRBV7-2 to TRBJ2-3; TRBD2 is a possible D gene (5 bases). This clonotype was sampled from a man aged 40-55 years with active or convalescent COVID-19. The CDR3 spells CASSLTGTSGSDTQYF. The CDR3 DNA sequence: TGTGCCAGCAGCCTCACCGGCACTAGTGGGTCAGATACGCAGTATTTT.